The clone carrying this T cell receptor (beta chain) was recorded many times. Its antigen is still unknown. The entry originates in a study of regulatory T cells in long-lasting Graves disease. Study summary: Graves' patients, newly diagnosed, had taken antithyroid drugs under 3 months. Study results and limitations: Clonotypes that were public and shared totalled approximately 2,800 in persistent patients versus around 1,000 in new patients.

Stated time point: newly diagnosed GD, antithyroid drugs for less than 3 months. There was RNA extracted from PBMCs, and the TCR library was made from it. With iRepertoire HTBI primers and Arm-PCR of CDR3 regions, TCR beta libraries were built. TCRdb reprocessed the multiplex PCR reads with MiXCR, giving one entry per CDR3 protein. The data hold 350,000 to 550,000 distinct CDR3 sequences, with 14% observed a single time. CDR3 length: 16 residues. In germline, CDR1 is MDHEN, CDR2 SYDVKM. Between the trimmed V and J ends, which lost 2 bases and 5 bases, there was a span of 15 bases. The same sample was also used in a study of T cells in Graves' hyperthyroidism and ophthalmopathy.

This sequence joins TRBV28 and TRBJ2-2; D is ambiguous. The TCR sequence derives from a woman aged 50 to 60 with Graves disease. This specimen was peripheral blood mononuclear cells (PBMCs), taken at new diagnosis, from a patient treated with antithyroid drugs. DNA for the CDR3: TGTGCCAGCAGTTTAGCCCAATGGACCTATACCGGGGAGCTGTTTTTT. Translated, it gives CASSLAQWTYTGELFF.